Below are 21 T cell receptor beta chains sequenced from a single sample in a study of OX40 agonist ivuxolimab in advanced cancers. Data came from immunoSEQ multiplex PCR; TCRdb stores just in-frame clones and leaves some out. The data hold 60,000 to 75,000 clones, with more than 85% observed a single time. This specimen was CD4+ or CD8+ T cells sorted from blood, taken in a trial of the OX40 agonist ivuxolimab. These receptors were taken from an adult with an advanced solid tumor such as melanoma, head and neck, liver or kidney cancer.

The chain carries TRBV28 and TRBJ2-1, with no clear D. V was pared by 2 bases and J by 8 bases, with 7 bases between. Per the germline V gene, CDR1 is MDHEN and CDR2 is SYDVKM. This CDR3 has 12 amino acids. The CDR3 DNA is TGTGCCAGCAGTTTAAGGCTATATGAGCAGTTCTTC. It is translated as CASSLRLYEQFF.

The chain uses TRBV2 and TRBJ2-7; D is ambiguous. Germline V gives CDR1 SNHLY, CDR2 FYNNEI. The CDR3 spans 15 residues. Trimming took 7 bases from V and 2 from J, leaving 18 bases between them. DNA of the CDR3: TGTGCCAGCAAAAAGGAAAGACCAATTCCCTACGAGCAGTACTTC. It translates to CASKKERPIPYEQYF.

The chain links TRBV9 to TRBJ2-5, with D possibly matching TRBD1 (6 bases). V was pared by 2 bases and J by 5 bases, with 10 bases between. Germline V CDR1 and CDR2: SGDLS, YYNGEE. The CDR3 covers 13 residues. For the CDR3, the DNA is TGTGCCAGCAGCGTCCACCAGGGGGAGACCCAGTACTTC. Translated, it gives CASSVHQGETQYF.

The gene calls are TRBV6-1 and TRBJ1-1, with 7 bases fitting TRBD1. This CDR3 has 14 residues. Germline lookup yields CDR1 MNHNS and CDR2 SASEGT. Trimming cost V 4 bases and J 1 base; bases outside gene matches: 3. In nucleotides, the CDR3 is TGTGCCAGCAGTGCCAGGGGGGGGAACACTGAAGCTTTCTTT. It translates to CASSARGGNTEAFF.

This clone occurred once. The rearrangement uses TRBV5-1 and TRBJ1-1; no reliable D call. This CDR3 is built from 14 residues. The V end was cut by 4 bases, the J end by 1 base, with 11 bases between. CDR1 and CDR2 (germline): SGHRS, YFSETQ. CDR3 sequence (DNA): TGCGCCAGCAGCATCGGAGGGCCGAACACTGAAGCTTTCTTT. Translation gives CASSIGGPNTEAFF. Looking up the rest from reference TRBV5-1 and TRBJ1-1 gives the full variable domain: KAGVTQTPRYLIKTRGQQVTLSCSPISGHRSVSWYQQTPGQGLQFLFEYFSETQRNKGNFPGRFSGRQFSNSRSEMNVSTLELGDSALYLCASSIGGPNTEAFFGQGTRLTVV.

The chain couples TRBV9 to TRBJ2-5, with 8 bases fitting TRBD2. The V gene end was trimmed by 0 bases and the J gene end by 4 bases; junction bases not matched to a gene: 8. CDR1 is SGDLS, CDR2 YYNGEE, per germline. This CDR3 is 16 amino acids long. As DNA, the CDR3 is TGTGCCAGCAGCGTAGTAGGGGCGGGGGGAACAGAGACCCAGTACTTC. It is translated as CASSVVGAGGTETQYF. Based on the CDR3 plus reference TRBV9 and TRBJ2-5, the full variable domain is DSGVTQTPKHLITATGQRVTLRCSPRSGDLSVYWYQQSLDQGLQFLIQYYNGEERAKGNILERFSAQQFPDLHSELNLSSLELGDSALYFCASSVVGAGGTETQYFGPGTRLLVL.

This rearrangement joins TRBV10-2 to TRBJ2-5, with TRBD1 matching over 9 bases. Germline V lookup: CDR1 WSHSY, CDR2 SAAADI. Losses at the gene ends were 5 bases for V and 5 bases for J; bases not matched to a gene: 6. The CDR3 length is 14 residues. The CDR3 region is CASSLTGGGETQYF. The CDR3 bases are TGCGCCAGCAGTCTTACAGGGGGCGGGGAGACCCAGTACTTC.

V and J are TRBV29-1 and TRBJ1-2, with TRBD1 matching over 7 bases. The CDR3 totals 14 residues. The junction had 16 bases not matched to a gene; V was cut back by 7 bases and J by 8 bases. The germline CDR1 and CDR2 sequences are SQVTM and ANQGSEA. CDR3 loop: CSETSGDSRRGYTF. CDR3 coding DNA: TGCAGCGAAACATCGGGGGACAGCCGCCGGGGCTACACCTTC.

The chain employs TRBV6-5 and TRBJ1-1; tentatively, D is TRBD1 (5 bases). CDR1 and CDR2 (germline): MNHEY, SVGAGI. Trimming took 2 bases from V and 4 from J, leaving 8 bases between them. This CDR3 has 13 amino acids. The DNA of the CDR3 is TGTGCCAGCAGTTACGGGCAGGGCACTGAAGCTTTCTTT. This translates into CASSYGQGTEAFF.

This chain uses TRBV10-3 with TRBJ1-2; D might be TRBD1 (6 bases). The CDR3 totals 14 residues. CDR1 and CDR2 from the germline V gene are ENHRY and SYGVKD. The ends were cut back, 4 bases at V and 8 bases at J, with 17 bases in the middle. The DNA for the CDR3 is TGTGCCATCAGTGTTGGACAGTTAATGGGGGGCTACACCTTC. Amino acid sequence: CAISVGQLMGGYTF.

The rearrangement uses TRBV5-4 and TRBJ2-1, with TRBD2 matching over 8 bases. This CDR3 has 15 amino acids. Germline CDR1 is SGHNT and CDR2 is YYREEE (reference sequence). V lost 2 bases and J lost 5; bases outside the gene matches: 6. CDR3 in DNA: TGTGCCAGCAGCTTTTCGGGGGGGCCGGACAATGAGCAGTTCTTC. Translating it yields CASSFSGGPDNEQFF.

The V gene is TRBV7-3, the J gene TRBJ2-1, with 12 nucleotides matching TRBD2. Germline CDR1 reads SGHTA; CDR2 reads FQGTGA. V was clipped by 4 bases and J by 5 bases; unmatched bases: 0. The CDR3 contains 14 residues. The CDR3 nucleotides read TGTGCCAGCAGCTCTAGCGGGGGGGACAATGAGCAGTTCTTC. As protein: CASSSSGGDNEQFF.

This sequence joins TRBV27 and TRBJ1-2; D ambiguous. There are 13 residues in the CDR3. CDR1 MNHEY and CDR2 SMNVEV come from the germline V gene (reference sequence). Trimming removed 4 bases from V and 5 bases from J, with 11 bases in between. For the CDR3, the DNA is TGTGCCAGCAGTTATGACCCAGGTTATGGCTACACCTTC. This gives the protein CASSYDPGYGYTF.

The genes are TRBV29-1 and TRBJ1-4; a weak D match, TRBD1 (5 bases). Germline assignment: CDR1 SQVTM and CDR2 ANQGSEA. Trimming removed 4 bases from V and 0 bases from J, with 12 bases in between. The CDR3 extends over 15 amino acids. This chain's CDR3 is CSVAGPGATNEKLFF. The CDR3 bases are TGCAGCGTTGCGGGTCCGGGGGCAACTAATGAAAAACTGTTTTTT.

The V call is TRBV7-2, the J call TRBJ2-7, with 8 positions matching TRBD2. The V and J ends lost 1 base and 0 bases, in that order; junction bases with no gene match: 2. The CDR3 runs to 15 residues. The germline gives CDR1 SGHTA, CDR2 FQGNSA. This CDR3 reads CASSLERGSSYEQYF. CDR3 nucleotide sequence: TGTGCCAGCAGCTTAGAGCGGGGGAGCTCCTACGAGCAGTACTTC.

This clone was observed a few times. The V and J genes are TRBV6-5 and TRBJ1-2; no clear D. V was trimmed by 8 bases and J by 7 bases, leaving 14 bases between them. CDR3 length equals 12 residues. Germline assignment: CDR1 MNHEY and CDR2 SVGAGI. This CDR3 reads CASGWSQGGYTF. The CDR3 DNA follows: TGTGCCAGCGGGTGGTCCCAAGGTGGCTACACCTTC.

In this sample, this clone turned up once. This chain joins TRBV19 and TRBJ2-3; D assignment may be TRBD1 or TRBD2 (5 bases each). With 6 bases removed from V and 0 bases from J, the gap between germline ends came to 16 bases. CDR1 is LNHDA, CDR2 SQIVND, per germline (reference sequence). The CDR3 contains 16 residues. The CDR3 sequence is CASRAPGRVSTDTQYF. In DNA form, the CDR3 reads TGTGCCAGTAGGGCTCCAGGGAGAGTAAGCACAGATACGCAGTATTTT.

V and J are TRBV5-1 and TRBJ1-2; maybe TRBD1 (6 bases). This CDR3 comprises 14 residues. Trimming took off 3 bases at V and 6 bases at J, with 15 bases between the two ends. From germline, CDR1 is SGHRS and CDR2 YFSETQ. For the CDR3, the DNA is TGCGCCAGCAGCTGGGGAGGACAGTCCAATGGCTACACCTTC. Translating gives CASSWGGQSNGYTF.

The chain links TRBV6-5 to TRBJ1-1, with no clear D. The length of the CDR3 is 13 residues. Germline CDR1 reads MNHEY; CDR2 reads SVGAGI. The V and J ends lost 10 bases and 1 base respectively, with 13 bases between them. The CDR3 reads CATAEGENTEAFF. The CDR3 nucleotides are TGTGCCACCGCGGAGGGCGAGAACACTGAAGCTTTCTTT.

The chain employs TRBV6-5 and TRBJ1-4; D unclear. The CDR3 has 15 residues. The V gene's germline CDR1 is MNHEY and CDR2 SVGAGI. V dropped 0 bases and J dropped 7 bases, with 12 bases sitting between them. CDR3 coding DNA: TGTGCCAGCAGTTACTCGGCCACCTCCAGTGAAAAACTGTTTTTT. This codes for CASSYSATSSEKLFF.

The chain recombines TRBV25-1 with TRBJ1-5; tentative D call: TRBD1 (5 bases). There are 14 residues in the CDR3. The V end lost 5 bases, the J end lost 5 bases, and 13 bases lay between the germline ends. Germline lookup yields CDR1 MGHDK and CDR2 SYGVNS. This chain's CDR3 is CASSRRGDHQPQHF. Here the CDR3 DNA reads TGTGCCAGCAGTCGCAGAGGGGACCATCAGCCCCAGCATTTT.